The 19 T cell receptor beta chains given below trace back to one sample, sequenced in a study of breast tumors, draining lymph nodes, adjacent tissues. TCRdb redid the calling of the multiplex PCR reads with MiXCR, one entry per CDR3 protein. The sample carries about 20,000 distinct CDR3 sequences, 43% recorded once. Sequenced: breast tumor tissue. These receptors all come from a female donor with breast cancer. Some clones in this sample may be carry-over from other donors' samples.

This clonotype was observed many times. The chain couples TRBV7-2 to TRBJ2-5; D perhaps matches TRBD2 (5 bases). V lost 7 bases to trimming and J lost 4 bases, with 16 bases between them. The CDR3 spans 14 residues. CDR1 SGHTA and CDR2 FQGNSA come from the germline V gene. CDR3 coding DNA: TGTGCCAGCACCCCTTCTCGGGGTCCAGAGACCCAGTACTTC. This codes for CASTPSRGPETQYF.

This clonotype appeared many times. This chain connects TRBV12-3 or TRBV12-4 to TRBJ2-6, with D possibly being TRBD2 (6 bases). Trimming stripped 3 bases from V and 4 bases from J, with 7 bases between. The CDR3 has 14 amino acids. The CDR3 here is CASSFLAGANVLTF. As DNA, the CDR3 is TGTGCCAGCAGTTTCCTAGCGGGGGCCAACGTCCTGACTTTC.

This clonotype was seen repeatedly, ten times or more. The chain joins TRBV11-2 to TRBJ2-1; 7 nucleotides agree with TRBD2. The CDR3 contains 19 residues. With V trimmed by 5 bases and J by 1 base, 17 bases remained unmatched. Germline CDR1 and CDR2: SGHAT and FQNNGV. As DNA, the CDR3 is TGTGCCAGCAGCCCAGGCCCAGCGGGGTCTCCTGATTCCTACAATGAGCAGTTCTTC. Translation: CASSPGPAGSPDSYNEQFF.

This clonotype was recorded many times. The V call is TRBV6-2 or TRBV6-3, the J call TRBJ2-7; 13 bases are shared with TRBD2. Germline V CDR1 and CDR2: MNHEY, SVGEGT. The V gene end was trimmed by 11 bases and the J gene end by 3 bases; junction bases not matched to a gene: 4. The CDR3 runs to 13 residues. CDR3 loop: CAGRLAGGYEQYF. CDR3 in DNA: TGTGCCGGACGACTAGCGGGAGGCTACGAGCAGTACTTC.

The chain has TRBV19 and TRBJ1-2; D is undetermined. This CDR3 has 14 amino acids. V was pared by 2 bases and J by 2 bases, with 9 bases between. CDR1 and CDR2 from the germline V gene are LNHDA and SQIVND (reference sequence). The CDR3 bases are TGTGCCAGTAGTATACCGGCAGGCAACTATGGCTACACCTTC. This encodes CASSIPAGNYGYTF.

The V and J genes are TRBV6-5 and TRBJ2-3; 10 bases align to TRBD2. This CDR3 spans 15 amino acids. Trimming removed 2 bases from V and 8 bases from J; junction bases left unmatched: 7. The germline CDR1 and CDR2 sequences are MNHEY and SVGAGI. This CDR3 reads CASSYQSGRAATQYF. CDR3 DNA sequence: TGTGCCAGCAGTTACCAGAGCGGGAGGGCCGCTACGCAGTATTTT.

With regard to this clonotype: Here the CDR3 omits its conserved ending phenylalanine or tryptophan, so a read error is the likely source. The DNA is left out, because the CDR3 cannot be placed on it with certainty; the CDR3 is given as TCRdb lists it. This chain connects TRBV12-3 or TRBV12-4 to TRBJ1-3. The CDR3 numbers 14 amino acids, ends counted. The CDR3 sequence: CASTFGGIGNTTYL.

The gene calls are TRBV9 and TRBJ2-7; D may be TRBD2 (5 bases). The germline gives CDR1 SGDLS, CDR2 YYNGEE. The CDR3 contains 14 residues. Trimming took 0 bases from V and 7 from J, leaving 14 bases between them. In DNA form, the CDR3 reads TGTGCCAGCAGCGTAGGGCTAGCCGCTTCTGAGCAGTACTTC. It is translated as CASSVGLAASEQYF.

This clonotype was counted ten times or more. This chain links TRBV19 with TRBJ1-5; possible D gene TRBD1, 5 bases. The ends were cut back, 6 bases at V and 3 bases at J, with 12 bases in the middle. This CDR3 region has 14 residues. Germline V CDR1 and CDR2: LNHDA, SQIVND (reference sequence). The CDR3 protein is CASRWTDINQPQHF. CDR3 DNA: TGTGCCAGTAGATGGACGGACATCAATCAGCCCCAGCATTTT.

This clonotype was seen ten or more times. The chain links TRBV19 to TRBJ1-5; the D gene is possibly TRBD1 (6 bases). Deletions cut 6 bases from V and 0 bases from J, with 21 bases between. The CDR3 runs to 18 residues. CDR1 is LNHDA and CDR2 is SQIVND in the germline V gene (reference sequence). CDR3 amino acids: CASSPDMIQGYSNQPQHF. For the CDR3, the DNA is TGTGCCAGTAGCCCAGACATGATACAGGGTTATAGCAATCAGCCCCAGCATTTT.

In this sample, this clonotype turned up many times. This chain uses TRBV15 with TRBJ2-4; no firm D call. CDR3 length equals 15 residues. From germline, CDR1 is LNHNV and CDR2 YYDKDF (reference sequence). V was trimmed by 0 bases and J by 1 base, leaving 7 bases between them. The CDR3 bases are TGTGCCACCAGCAGAGAAAGGCTCGCCAAAAACATTCAGTACTTC. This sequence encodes CATSRERLAKNIQYF.

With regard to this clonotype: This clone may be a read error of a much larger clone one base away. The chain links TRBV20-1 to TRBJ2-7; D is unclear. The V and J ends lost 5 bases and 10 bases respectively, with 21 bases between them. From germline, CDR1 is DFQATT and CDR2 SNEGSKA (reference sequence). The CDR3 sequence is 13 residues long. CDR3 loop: CSAVDGSDGKQYF. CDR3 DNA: TGCAGTGCTGTGGACGGCTCGGACGGCAAACAGTACTTC.

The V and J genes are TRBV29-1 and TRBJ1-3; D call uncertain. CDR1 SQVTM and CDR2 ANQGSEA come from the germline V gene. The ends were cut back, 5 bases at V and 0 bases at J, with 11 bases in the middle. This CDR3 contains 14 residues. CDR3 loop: CSVLSSNSGNTIYF. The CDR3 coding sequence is TGCAGCGTTTTATCCAGCAACTCTGGAAACACCATATATTTT.

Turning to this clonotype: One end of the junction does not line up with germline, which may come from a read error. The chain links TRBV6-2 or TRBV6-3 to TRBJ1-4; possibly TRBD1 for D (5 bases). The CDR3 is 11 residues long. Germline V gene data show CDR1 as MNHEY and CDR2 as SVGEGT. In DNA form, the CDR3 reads TGTGCCAGCAGTTCGGCGGGACGTTTGAATTTT. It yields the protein CASSSAGRLNF.

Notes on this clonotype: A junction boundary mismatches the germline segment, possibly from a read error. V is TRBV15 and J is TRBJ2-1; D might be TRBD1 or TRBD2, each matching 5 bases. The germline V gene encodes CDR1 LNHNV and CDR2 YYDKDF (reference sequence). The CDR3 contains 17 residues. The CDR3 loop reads CATSRDGGGPDRDEQSF. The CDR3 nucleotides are TGTGCCACCAGCAGAGACGGTGGGGGACCAGATCGCGATGAGCAGTCCTTC.

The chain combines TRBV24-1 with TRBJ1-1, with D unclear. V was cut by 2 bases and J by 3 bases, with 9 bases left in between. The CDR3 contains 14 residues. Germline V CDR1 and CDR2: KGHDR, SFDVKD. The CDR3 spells CATSDSSSYTEAFF. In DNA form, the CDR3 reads TGTGCCACCAGTGATTCCTCGTCGTACACTGAAGCTTTCTTT.

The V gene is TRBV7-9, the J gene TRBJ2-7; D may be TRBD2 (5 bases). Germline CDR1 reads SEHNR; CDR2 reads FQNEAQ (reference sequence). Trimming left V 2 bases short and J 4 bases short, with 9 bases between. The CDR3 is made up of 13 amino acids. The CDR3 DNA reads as TGTGCCAGCAGCTTACTAGCAGGATACGAGCAGTACTTC. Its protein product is CASSLLAGYEQYF. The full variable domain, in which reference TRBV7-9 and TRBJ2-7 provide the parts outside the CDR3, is DTGVSQNPRHKITKRGQNVTFRCDPISEHNRLYWYRQTLGQGPEFLTYFQNEAQLEKSRLLSDRFSAERPKGSFSTLEIQRTEQGDSAMYLCASSLLAGYEQYFGPGTRLTVT.

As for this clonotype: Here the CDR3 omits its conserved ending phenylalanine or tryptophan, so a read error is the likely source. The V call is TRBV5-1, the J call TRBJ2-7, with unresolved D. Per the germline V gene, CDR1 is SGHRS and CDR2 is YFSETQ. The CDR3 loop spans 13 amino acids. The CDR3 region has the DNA TGTGCCAGTTCGGGCGTAATAAGGGACGAGCAGTACTCC. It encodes CASSGVIRDEQYS.

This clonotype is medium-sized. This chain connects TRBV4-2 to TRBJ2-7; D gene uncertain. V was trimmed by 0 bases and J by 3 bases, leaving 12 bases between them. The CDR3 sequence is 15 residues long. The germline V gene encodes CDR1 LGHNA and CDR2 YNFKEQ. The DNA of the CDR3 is TGTGCCAGCAGCCAAGAGGGCGGCCGCCGCTACGAGCAGTACTTC. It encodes CASSQEGGRRYEQYF.